Following are 24 T cell receptor beta chains from one sample sequenced in a study of T cell changes during pregnancy in multiple sclerosis. This table comes from immunoSEQ multiplex PCR, and its TCRdb copy is limited to in-frame clones, with some not included. This sample yields roughly 72,000 clones, of which approximately 95% are seen a single time; approximately 0.15% belongs to the top ten. Sequenced here: CD4+ T cells from peripheral blood mononuclear cells, sampled after pregnancy. The receptors were sampled from a female donor with multiple sclerosis, enrolled in a pregnancy study.

The V call is TRBV5-4, the J call TRBJ1-2; tentative D call: TRBD1 (6 bases). Between the trimmed V and J ends, which lost 0 bases and 2 bases, there was a span of 8 bases. CDR1 and CDR2 from the germline V gene are SGHNT and YYREEE (reference sequence). The CDR3 is 14 residues long. CDR3 loop: CASSLGTGNYGYTF. The CDR3 DNA reads as TGTGCCAGCAGCTTGGGTACAGGGAACTATGGCTACACCTTC.

The gene calls are TRBV5-1 and TRBJ2-1; 10 bases match TRBD2. Germline V gene data show CDR1 as SGHRS and CDR2 as YFSETQ. Germline trimming cut 4 bases from V and 6 bases from J; bases unmatched to any gene: 7. The CDR3 length is 15 residues. The CDR3 protein is CASSLSSGSINEQFF. The CDR3 coding sequence is TGCGCCAGCAGCCTATCTAGCGGGAGCATCAATGAGCAGTTCTTC.

The rearrangement joins TRBV7-2 to TRBJ1-5; D may be TRBD1 (5 bases). V was clipped by 5 bases and J by 6 bases, with 20 bases between them. The CDR3 is 16 residues long. CDR1 and CDR2 from the germline V gene are SGHTA and FQGNSA. The CDR3 loop is CASSPTMSGGGQPQHF. CDR3 nucleotide sequence: TGTGCCAGCAGCCCCACCATGAGCGGGGGAGGTCAGCCCCAGCATTTT.

This chain connects TRBV5-4 to TRBJ1-4; 10 bases are shared with TRBD1. CDR1 and CDR2 (germline): SGHNT, YYREEE (reference sequence). The CDR3 has 15 amino acids. V shed 4 bases and J 7 bases; nucleotides not matched to a gene: 7. The CDR3, as DNA: TGTGCCAGCAGCCGACCGGGACAGGGGCCTGAAAAACTGTTTTTT. Amino acids: CASSRPGQGPEKLFF.

The chain uses TRBV6-1 and TRBJ2-7; 8 bases are shared with TRBD2. CDR1 is MNHNS, CDR2 SASEGT, per germline. V lost 1 base and J lost 4; bases outside the gene matches: 9. The CDR3 totals 16 residues. CDR3 DNA: TGTGCCAGCAGTGAAGGAGTGCTAGCGGGTAGATACGAGCAGTACTTC. Amino acids: CASSEGVLAGRYEQYF.

The rearrangement links TRBV7-6 to TRBJ1-1, with 9 bases identical to TRBD1. Per the germline V gene, CDR1 is SGHVS and CDR2 is FNYEAQ. The J segment lost 0 bases and the V segment lost 5 bases, leaving 13 bases of the junction unmatched. The CDR3 contains 18 residues. The CDR3 protein is CASSHPSGQGIMNTEAFF. CDR3 nucleotides: TGTGCCAGCAGCCACCCCTCAGGACAGGGGATCATGAACACTGAAGCTTTCTTT. The full variable domain, with the rest looked up from reference TRBV7-6 and TRBJ1-1, is GAGVSQSPRYKVTKRGQDVALRCDPISGHVSLYWYRQALGQGPEFLTYFNYEAQQDKSGLPNDRFSAERPEGSISTLTIQRTEQRDSAMYRCASSHPSGQGIMNTEAFFGQGTRLTVV.

The V gene is TRBV6-4, the J gene TRBJ2-1; TRBD2 matches 11 bases. The CDR3 totals 15 residues. CDR1 and CDR2 (germline): MRHNA, SNTAGT. The junction had 7 bases not matched to a gene; V was cut back by 3 bases and J by 9 bases. The CDR3 reads CASSETSGSPGEQFF. CDR3 nucleotides: TGTGCCAGCAGTGAAACTAGCGGGAGCCCGGGTGAGCAGTTCTTC.

The V call is TRBV5-6, the J call TRBJ2-1; 12 nucleotides align to TRBD1. Per germline, CDR1 SGHDT and CDR2 YYEEEE. The CDR3 covers 15 residues. The trim removed 4 bases at V and 10 bases at J, leaving 9 bases unmatched. CDR3 amino acids: CASSMRDRGLLEQFF. For the CDR3, the DNA is TGTGCCAGCAGCATGCGGGACAGGGGGCTTTTGGAGCAGTTCTTC.

The rearrangement uses TRBV2 and TRBJ2-1; possibly TRBD1 for D (5 bases). V was cut by 2 bases and J by 7 bases, with 12 bases left in between. This CDR3 is built from 14 residues. Germline CDR1 SNHLY, CDR2 FYNNEI. This CDR3 is CASSEYNRQNEQFF. CDR3 nucleotide sequence: TGTGCCAGCAGTGAATACAACAGGCAAAATGAGCAGTTCTTC.

The V gene is TRBV5-1, the J gene TRBJ2-1; 8 bases line up with TRBD1. Trimming at V came to 3 bases and at J to 5 bases, leaving 10 bases not matched to a gene. From germline, CDR1 is SGHRS and CDR2 YFSETQ. CDR3 length: 16 amino acids. The CDR3 region has the DNA TGCGCCAGCAGCTCGGGGGTGGGACAGGTAAACAATGAGCAGTTCTTC. Protein: CASSSGVGQVNNEQFF.

This clone is a singleton in its sample. V and J are TRBV6-5 and TRBJ2-5; weak D call: TRBD1 (5 bases). The CDR3 has 13 residues. In germline, CDR1 is MNHEY, CDR2 SVGAGI. V was clipped by 6 bases and J by 3 bases, with 11 bases between them. The CDR3 region is CASSATGEETQYF. In DNA form, the CDR3 reads TGTGCCAGCAGCGCAACAGGAGAAGAGACCCAGTACTTC.

CDR3 DNA: TGTGCCAGCAGTTCTACTAATCAGCCCCAGCATTTT. Amino acids: CASSSTNQPQHF. The rearrangement links TRBV28 to TRBJ1-5, with D unclear. Trimming removed 4 bases from V and 4 bases from J, with 5 bases in between. CDR3 size: 12 residues. Germline CDR1 reads MDHEN; CDR2 reads SYDVKM.

J is TRBJ2-1 and V is TRBV7-9; TRBD2 aligns across 12 bases. V dropped 3 bases and J dropped 8; count of bases not matched to a gene: 5. The CDR3 has 15 residues. Germline CDR1 reads SEHNR; CDR2 reads FQNEAQ (reference sequence). The CDR3: CASSFGLAGRDEQFF. CDR3 DNA: TGTGCCAGCAGCTTCGGACTAGCGGGAAGGGATGAGCAGTTCTTC. The full variable domain, in which reference TRBV7-9 and TRBJ2-1 provide the parts outside the CDR3, is DTGVSQNPRHKITKRGQNVTFRCDPISEHNRLYWYRQTLGQGPEFLTYFQNEAQLEKSRLLSDRFSAERPKGSFSTLEIQRTEQGDSAMYLCASSFGLAGRDEQFFGPGTRLTVL.

The genes are TRBV5-1 and TRBJ2-1, with D unclear. The V end was cut by 0 bases, the J end by 0 bases, with 7 bases between. This CDR3 is 15 amino acids long. The V gene's germline CDR1 is SGHRS and CDR2 YFSETQ. The DNA of the CDR3 is TGCGCCAGCAGCTTGGTCTTGAGCTCCTACAATGAGCAGTTCTTC. Amino acids: CASSLVLSSYNEQFF. Looking up the rest from reference TRBV5-1 and TRBJ2-1 gives the full variable domain: KAGVTQTPRYLIKTRGQQVTLSCSPISGHRSVSWYQQTPGQGLQFLFEYFSETQRNKGNFPGRFSGRQFSNSRSEMNVSTLELGDSALYLCASSLVLSSYNEQFFGPGTRLTVL.

This clone was seen only once. This chain links TRBV6-5 with TRBJ2-7, with 13 bases identical to TRBD2. This CDR3 contains 15 residues. V was pared by 6 bases and J by 2 bases, with 4 bases of the junction left unmatched. CDR1 is MNHEY, CDR2 SVGAGI, per germline. CDR3 in amino acids: CASRPTSGRAYEQYF. In DNA form, the CDR3 reads TGTGCCAGCAGACCAACTAGCGGGAGGGCCTACGAGCAGTACTTC.

This chain connects TRBV2 to TRBJ2-7; tentative D call: TRBD2 (6 bases). V was cut by 5 bases and J by 3 bases, with 11 bases left in between. CDR1 is SNHLY and CDR2 is FYNNEI in the germline V gene. This CDR3 contains 13 residues. CDR3 loop: CASSRDWNYEQYF. The CDR3 DNA sequence: TGTGCCAGCAGTAGGGACTGGAACTACGAGCAGTACTTC.

The chain combines TRBV5-8 with TRBJ1-5, with a tentative D call TRBD1 (5 bases). The V end lost 0 bases, the J end lost 5 bases, and 15 bases lay between the germline ends. Germline CDR1 SGHTS, CDR2 YDEGEE. The CDR3 is 16 residues long. The DNA for the CDR3 is TGTGCCAGCAGCTTGGTATTTAGGCAGGGCGATCAGCCCCAGCATTTT. Translating it yields CASSLVFRQGDQPQHF.

This chain uses TRBV19 with TRBJ2-3, with TRBD1 matching 9 bases. The V and J ends lost 5 bases and 4 bases, in that order; junction bases with no gene match: 1. Per the germline V gene, CDR1 is LNHDA and CDR2 is SQIVND (reference sequence). This CDR3 contains 13 residues. CDR3: CASSRQGADTQYF. CDR3 bases: TGTGCCAGTAGTCGACAGGGGGCAGATACGCAGTATTTT.

J is TRBJ1-4 and V is TRBV5-6; D is uncertain. The ends were cut back, 2 bases at V and 2 bases at J, with 4 bases in the middle. The CDR3 extends over 13 amino acids. Germline CDR1 reads SGHDT; CDR2 reads YYEEEE. CDR3 residues: CASSFQTNEKLFF. The CDR3 bases are TGTGCCAGCAGCTTCCAGACTAATGAAAAACTGTTTTTT.

V and J are TRBV19 and TRBJ2-7; TRBD2 is a possible D gene (5 bases). CDR3 length: 14 amino acids. Germline loops: CDR1 LNHDA, CDR2 SQIVND (reference sequence). Trimming took 1 base from V and 6 from J, leaving 13 bases between them. As DNA, the CDR3 is TGTGCCAGTAGTATAGTTGGGAGCTCGGTCGAGCAGTACTTC. As protein: CASSIVGSSVEQYF.

The chain combines TRBV9 with TRBJ2-7; the D gene is possibly TRBD1 (5 bases). The V gene lost 0 bases and the J gene lost 7 bases, with 20 bases spanning the gap. CDR1 and CDR2 (germline): SGDLS, YYNGEE. The CDR3 is 16 residues long. CDR3 loop: CASSVDARGPKGEQYF. In DNA form, the CDR3 reads TGTGCCAGCAGCGTAGATGCTAGGGGTCCCAAGGGGGAGCAGTACTTC.

This clone was picked up one time. V gene TRBV19 combines with J gene TRBJ2-7, with D unclear. Germline V CDR1 and CDR2: LNHDA, SQIVND (reference sequence). V lost 3 bases and J lost 4, with 10 bases in between. The CDR3 length is 13 residues. CDR3 sequence reads: CASSIPGLYEQYF. The CDR3 DNA reads as TGTGCCAGTAGTATCCCCGGGTTATACGAGCAGTACTTC.

The V call is TRBV19, the J call TRBJ1-1; the D is unclear. Germline lookup yields CDR1 LNHDA and CDR2 SQIVND (reference sequence). V lost 2 bases to trimming and J lost 2 bases, with 9 bases between them. The CDR3 runs 14 residues. The CDR3 DNA is TGTGCCAGTAGTATATACATCGCCAACACTGAAGCTTTCTTT. Residues: CASSIYIANTEAFF.

The V and J genes are TRBV18 and TRBJ2-1, with D perhaps matching TRBD2 (5 bases). Germline V gene lookup returns CDR1 KGHSH and CDR2 LQKENI. The germline V and J ends were trimmed by 2 bases and 1 base, with 9 bases remaining between them. The CDR3 consists of 15 residues. For the CDR3, the DNA is TGTGCCAGCTCACCATCCCCGGGATCCTACAATGAGCAGTTCTTC. Amino acid sequence: CASSPSPGSYNEQFF.